The present entry profiles one TCR beta chain with its context. Its target is unknown. The sample comes from a study of shared clonotypes between healthy human individuals. Study-level information: Two female and a few male donors aged 18 to 49 were enrolled.

Findings and caveats of the study: The study found about 5.1% of naive CD4 clonotypes shared across a handful of donors. Non-shared clonotypes had lower generation probabilities than clonotypes shared by all four sorted-subset donors.

The CDR3 has 13 amino acids. CDR1 is MNHEY, CDR2 SVGAGI, per germline. The V end lost 6 bases, the J end lost 8 bases, and 13 bases lay between the germline ends. The table came from immunoSEQ multiplex PCR; TCRdb's copy has only in-frame clones and leaves some out. Of 2,100,000 or so clones listed, 95% were seen once; the top ten hold 0.13%. The receptor comes from a man aged 18 to 30 in good health. The J gene is TRBJ1-4, the V gene TRBV6-5, with D tentatively TRBD1 (5 bases). The sample comprised naive CD4+ T cells sorted from blood. Stated subset: CD45RA+ positively selected. CDR3: CASSTGGREKLFF. CDR3 nucleotides: TGTGCCAGCAGCACGGGGGGGAGGGAAAAACTGTTTTTT.